Listed below are T cell receptor beta chains from one sample, sequenced in a study of Graves' ophthalmopathy and Graves' hyperthyroidism. TCRdb reanalysed the multiplex PCR reads using MiXCR and keeps one entry per CDR3 protein. The sample lists approximately 160,000 distinct CDR3 sequences, 30% to 45% occurring once. The sequencing sample was made of peripheral blood. The receptors originated from a woman in her thirties or forties with Graves' ophthalmopathy. The CDR3 runs from the conserved cysteine through the conserved F or W. D genes are given only for firm matches. Expanded clones are given a class, and other clones once, few, many or no size at all.

TRBD1,TRBJ2-7,many,TRBV2,14,CASTGQGSSYEQYF,TGTGCCAGCACCGGACAGGGCAGCTCCTACGAGCAGTACTTC
-,TRBJ2-5,-,TRBV7-3,14,CASSLVLDQGTQYF,TGTGCCAGCAGCTTGGTCCTAGACCAAGGGACCCAGTACTTC
-,TRBJ1-1,many,TRBV12-3/TRBV12-4,13,CASSLMSHTEAFF,TGTGCCAGCAGTTTAATGAGCCACACTGAAGCTTTCTTT
-,TRBJ1-1,many,TRBV11-2,15,CASSLEGLMNTEAFF,TGTGCCAGCAGCTTAGAAGGGCTGATGAACACTGAAGCTTTCTTT
-,TRBJ2-7,-,TRBV10-3,13,CAISQGYTYEQYF,TGTGCCATCAGTCAGGGCTATACCTACGAGCAGTACTTC
TRBD1,TRBJ1-1,many,TRBV5-1,14,CASSNGVRQGRAFF,TGCGCCAGCAGCAATGGGGTCCGACAGGGGAGAGCTTTCTTT
TRBD2,TRBJ2-6,-,TRBV11-2,18,CASSLSGLAGSGANVLTF,TGTGCCAGCAGCTTATCTGGACTAGCGGGGTCTGGGGCCAACGTCCTGACTTTC
TRBD2,TRBJ2-7,-,TRBV6-5,17,CASSYSPRGLAGVEQYF,TGTGCCAGCAGTTACTCGCCTAGGGGACTAGCGGGAGTTGAGCAGTACTTC
TRBD2,TRBJ2-7,-,TRBV20-1,15,CSARGTGLAVYEQYF,TGCAGTGCTAGAGGTACGGGACTAGCGGTCTACGAGCAGTACTTC
-,TRBJ2-6,-,TRBV6-1,15,CASSQHRSGANVLTF,TGTGCCAGCAGTCAACACCGCTCTGGGGCCAACGTCCTGACTTTC
-,TRBJ1-1,-,TRBV12-3/TRBV12-4,14,CASRYKGKQTEAFF,TGTGCCAGCCGATACAAAGGGAAACAGACTGAAGCTTTCTTT
-,TRBJ1-5,many,TRBV20-1,13,CSARGGVNQPQHF,TGCAGTGCTAGGGGGGGTGTCAATCAGCCCCAGCATTTT
-,TRBJ1-5,many,TRBV12-3/TRBV12-4,12,CASKYSNQPQHF,TGTGCCAGCAAATATAGCAATCAGCCCCAGCATTTT
TRBD1,TRBJ1-2,many,TRBV12-3/TRBV12-4,14,CASSWGQTNYGYTF,TGTGCCAGCAGTTGGGGACAGACTAACTATGGCTACACCTTC
TRBD1,TRBJ1-5,-,TRBV6-2/TRBV6-3,15,CASKGDRLGRQPQHF,TGTGCCAGCAAGGGGGACAGGCTTGGCCGACAGCCCCAGCATTTT
-,TRBJ1-2,many,TRBV30,11,CAWRLGYGYTF,TGTGCCTGGAGGCTCGGCTATGGCTACACCTTC
TRBD2,TRBJ2-7,many,TRBV5-4,17,CASSLAGLAGLTYEQYF,TGTGCCAGCAGCTTGGCCGGGTTAGCGGGATTAACCTACGAGCAGTACTTC
TRBD2,TRBJ2-5,many,TRBV27,16,CASTSSAGGTQETQYF,TGTGCCAGCACGTCATCCGCGGGGGGAACCCAAGAGACCCAGTACTTC
-,TRBJ2-5,few,TRBV7-2,15,CASSHDGLSWETQYF,TGTGCCAGCAGCCACGACGGTCTGAGTTGGGAGACCCAGTACTTC
-,TRBJ2-7,many,TRBV12-3/TRBV12-4,12,CASSRGPPEQYF,TGTGCCAGCAGTCGAGGACCGCCCGAGCAGTACTTC
-,TRBJ2-5,-,TRBV12-3/TRBV12-4,14,CASSLGGREETQYF,TGTGCCAGCAGTTTGGGGGGGCGAGAAGAGACCCAGTACTTC
-,TRBJ2-5,many,TRBV28,10,CASSRETQYF,TGTGCCAGCAGCCGAGAGACCCAGTACTTC
-,TRBJ2-7,many,TRBV29-1,12,CSVVDSSYEQYF,TGCAGCGTTGTGGATAGCTCCTACGAGCAGTACTTC
TRBD1,TRBJ1-2,many,TRBV25-1,16,CASSTGGVSLNYGYTF,TGTGCCAGCAGTACAGGGGGAGTTTCCCTTAACTATGGCTACACCTTC
-,TRBJ1-2,few,TRBV7-2,14,CASSRDGHYVGYTF,TGTGCCAGCAGCCGGGACGGACACTATGTGGGCTACACCTTC
TRBD2,TRBJ2-7,-,TRBV30,13,CAWLRTSDHEQYF,TGTGCCTGGCTAAGGACTAGCGACCACGAGCAGTACTTC
TRBD1,TRBJ1-6,few,TRBV15,15,CATRWQGAQNSPLHF,TGTGCCACCAGGTGGCAGGGGGCGCAGAATTCACCCCTCCACTTT
-,TRBJ1-1,-,TRBV7-8,13,CASSYTQGTEAFF,TGTGCCAGCAGCTACACACAGGGCACTGAAGCTTTCTTT
TRBD1,TRBJ2-7,-,TRBV6-1,17,CASYPRDRGPSSYEQYF,TGTGCCAGTTATCCCCGGGACAGGGGGCCGAGCTCCTACGAGCAGTACTTC
TRBD2,TRBJ2-2,-,TRBV12-3/TRBV12-4,16,CASRSLAGEETGELFF,TGTGCCAGCAGATCTCTAGCGGGAGAGGAGACCGGGGAGCTGTTTTTT